Each of the 6 T cell receptor beta chains below was sequenced from the same sample in a study of blood T cell repertoires in COVID-19. Produced via immunoSEQ multiplex PCR; TCRdb's table is partial and in-frame only. The top ten clones hold 3% to 3.5% of a sample with 200,000 or so clones, 70% to 90% of them seen once. Material for sequencing was peripheral blood. These receptors all come from a man aged 60-69 years with acute or convalescent COVID-19.

The chain joins TRBV28 to TRBJ2-7; the D gene is possibly TRBD2 (6 bases). V lost 3 bases, J lost 6 bases, and 18 bases lay in between. CDR1 is MDHEN, CDR2 SYDVKM, per germline. The CDR3 is made up of 15 amino acids. CDR3 DNA: TGTGCCAGCAGTTTCGGGACTCCACTCGGGTTCGAGCAGTACTTC. This encodes CASSFGTPLGFEQYF.

The chain has TRBV7-9 and TRBJ2-1; TRBD2 matches at 7 bases. Germline CDR1 is SEHNR and CDR2 is FQNEAQ (reference sequence). Losses at the gene ends were 0 bases for V and 3 bases for J; bases not matched to a gene: 11. The CDR3 length is 18 residues. Written as DNA, the CDR3 is TGTGCCAGCAGCTTAGCGGTGTCTAGCGGACCAAACTACAATGAGCAGTTCTTC. Translated, it gives CASSLAVSSGPNYNEQFF.

This clone was seen a handful of times. The rearrangement links TRBV19 to TRBJ1-2, with 7 bases identical to TRBD1. Germline trimming cut 5 bases from V and 3 bases from J; bases unmatched to any gene: 12. The CDR3 is 16 residues long. Germline V gene lookup returns CDR1 LNHDA and CDR2 SQIVND (reference sequence). This chain's CDR3 is CASSGTGTVRYYGYTF. The CDR3 DNA reads as TGTGCCAGTAGTGGAACGGGGACAGTAAGATACTATGGCTACACCTTC. Complete variable domain (other parts from reference TRBV19 and TRBJ1-2): DGGITQSPKYLFRKEGQNVTLSCEQNLNHDAMYWYRQDPGQGLRLIYYSQIVNDFQKGDIAEGYSVSREKKESFPLTVTSAQKNPTAFYLCASSGTGTVRYYGYTFGSGTRLTVV.

CDR3 nucleotide sequence: TGTGCCAGCAGCCCCATAAACAGGGGGCGGACTGAAGCTTTCTTT. It specifies CASSPINRGRTEAFF. The rearrangement joins TRBV5-8 to TRBJ1-1, with TRBD1 matching over 9 bases. With 4 bases clipped from V and 5 bases from J, the junction kept 9 bases outside the gene matches. Germline V gives CDR1 SGHTS, CDR2 YDEGEE. CDR3 length equals 15 residues.

The CDR3 loop is CASSLALYNEQFF. The CDR3 nucleotides are TGTGCCAGCAGCTTAGCCCTATACAATGAGCAGTTCTTC. V gene TRBV7-9 combines with J gene TRBJ2-1; D is undetermined. V lost 0 bases to trimming and J lost 4 bases, with 4 bases between them. The germline V gene has CDR1 SEHNR and CDR2 FQNEAQ (reference sequence). This CDR3 spans 13 amino acids.

This clone was observed once. The J gene is TRBJ2-7, the V gene TRBV24-1, with unresolved D. This CDR3 has 14 amino acids. Germline V gives CDR1 KGHDR, CDR2 SFDVKD. The V end was cut by 3 bases, the J end by 3 bases, with 11 bases between. CDR3 DNA: TGTGCCACCAGTGATCCGACATTGGGCTACGAGCAGTACTTC. This codes for CATSDPTLGYEQYF.